A single sample is the source of the 26 T cell receptor beta chains below, sequenced in a study of blood T cell repertoires in COVID-19. The repertoire was sequenced with immunoSEQ multiplex PCR; TCRdb's copy has only in-frame clones and lacks some. The data hold about 81,000 clones, with roughly 86% observed a single time. Sequencing was carried out using peripheral blood. Receptors were obtained from a human donor in a cohort sampled during active COVID-19.

The chain employs TRBV25-1 and TRBJ1-6; D uncertain. Per germline, CDR1 MGHDK and CDR2 SYGVNS. Trimming cost V 3 bases and J 8 bases, with 14 bases left between them. The CDR3 length is 15 residues. The CDR3 loop is CASSEMKGGDSPLHF. The CDR3 DNA reads as TGTGCCAGCAGTGAGATGAAGGGAGGCGATTCACCCCTCCACTTT.

This sequence joins TRBV19 and TRBJ1-1, with D perhaps matching TRBD1 (5 bases). The V gene lost 3 bases and the J gene lost 4 bases, with 9 bases spanning the gap. Germline V CDR1 and CDR2: LNHDA, SQIVND (reference sequence). The CDR3 has 13 residues. The CDR3 region has the DNA TGTGCCAGTAGTATCGGGGGGGGCACTGAAGCTTTCTTT. It codes for CASSIGGGTEAFF.

The genes are TRBV9 and TRBJ2-7; D perhaps matches TRBD2 (7 bases). Germline-derived CDR1 and CDR2 are SGDLS and YYNGEE. V shed 2 bases and J shed 5 bases, with 14 bases lying between them. The CDR3 is 14 residues long. CDR3 in DNA: TGTGCCAGCAGCGTTGGGGGGGGCCCCCACGAGCAGTACTTC. As protein: CASSVGGGPHEQYF.

This clone appeared a single time. This sequence joins TRBV5-5 and TRBJ1-3, with TRBD1 matching over 7 bases. The CDR3 runs to 16 residues. Germline V gives CDR1 SGHKS, CDR2 YYEKEE (reference sequence). The trim removed 0 bases at V and 5 bases at J, leaving 8 bases unmatched. The CDR3 loop is CASSLEGQQARNTIYF. CDR3 nucleotide sequence: TGTGCCAGCAGCTTGGAGGGACAGCAGGCCCGAAACACCATATATTTT.

V usage is TRBV18 and J usage is TRBJ2-1; 9 nucleotides match TRBD1. Trimming removed 1 base from V and 8 bases from J; junction bases left unmatched: 15. Germline lookup yields CDR1 KGHSH and CDR2 LQKENI. The CDR3 contains 18 residues. As DNA, the CDR3 is TGTGCCAGCTCACCACGGGCCCGCGTGACAGGGGGGGACGATGAGCAGTTCTTC. As protein: CASSPRARVTGGDDEQFF.

J is TRBJ1-6 and V is TRBV27; TRBD1 is a possible D gene (5 bases). This CDR3 region has 15 residues. The germline V gene encodes CDR1 MNHEY and CDR2 SMNVEV (reference sequence). V lost 5 bases and J lost 5, with 13 bases in between. DNA for the CDR3: TGTGCCAGCAGTCCGACGACAGACAATAATTCACCCCTCCACTTT. This sequence encodes CASSPTTDNNSPLHF.

This chain links TRBV5-6 with TRBJ2-6; a possible D gene is TRBD2 (5 bases). Trimming took 0 bases from V and 12 from J, leaving 16 bases between them. This CDR3 comprises 15 residues. Per the germline V gene, CDR1 is SGHDT and CDR2 is YYEEEE. In nucleotides, the CDR3 is TGTGCCAGCAGCTTGGCAGTGGCCGCGGGTTCCGTCCTGACTTTC. This codes for CASSLAVAAGSVLTF. Supplemented by reference TRBV5-6 and TRBJ2-6, the full variable domain reads DAGVTQSPTHLIKTRGQQVTLRCSPKSGHDTVSWYQQALGQGPQFIFQYYEEEERQRGNFPDRFSGHQFPNYSSELNVNALLLGDSALYLCASSLAVAAGSVLTFGAGSRLTVL.

V is TRBV19 and J is TRBJ1-2; D uncertain. Trimming removed 3 bases at V and 4 bases at J, with 6 bases between. The germline gives CDR1 LNHDA, CDR2 SQIVND (reference sequence). This CDR3 has 12 residues. The CDR3 DNA follows: TGTGCCAGTAGTATTGCTACCTATGGCTACACCTTC. Its protein is CASSIATYGYTF.

The gene calls are TRBV18 and TRBJ2-7; D is ambiguous. Germline CDR1 reads KGHSH; CDR2 reads LQKENI. The V gene lost 2 bases and the J gene lost 3 bases, with 5 bases spanning the gap. The CDR3 has 12 residues. CDR3: CASSPGNYEQYF. CDR3 in DNA: TGTGCCAGCTCACCAGGCAACTACGAGCAGTACTTC.

This chain joins TRBV19 and TRBJ2-5; TRBD1 agrees at 8 bases. Unmatched junction bases numbered 21, after V lost 5 bases and J lost 4 bases. The CDR3 has 19 amino acids. The V gene's germline CDR1 is LNHDA and CDR2 SQIVND (reference sequence). In DNA, the CDR3 is TGTGCCAGTAGTCTAAGGGACAGGAAAGAATGGGAACCGGGAGAGACCCAGTACTTC. Amino acid sequence: CASSLRDRKEWEPGETQYF.

The chain recombines TRBV4-1 with TRBJ2-5; 12 bases line up with TRBD2. J lost 6 bases, V lost 0 bases, and 14 bases had no gene match. The germline gives CDR1 MGHRA, CDR2 YSYEKL. The CDR3 sequence is 19 residues long. As DNA, the CDR3 is TGCGCCAGCAGCCAAGATCGGGCTAGCGGGGGGGTGGTTGATAAGACCCAGTACTTC. It translates to CASSQDRASGGVVDKTQYF.

The chain links TRBV4-2 to TRBJ1-6, with 7 bases identical to TRBD1. CDR1 is LGHNA, CDR2 YNFKEQ, per germline. The V and J ends lost 6 bases and 9 bases, in that order; junction bases with no gene match: 8. The CDR3 has 14 amino acids. CDR3 protein: CASRPGGLGSPLHF. CDR3 coding DNA: TGTGCCAGCAGGCCAGGGGGTTTAGGTTCACCCCTCCACTTT.

This chain connects TRBV7-2 to TRBJ1-1; D is unclear. The CDR3 loop spans 13 amino acids. V lost 2 bases, J lost 5 bases, and 9 bases lay in between. Germline loops: CDR1 SGHTA, CDR2 FQGNSA. DNA of the CDR3: TGTGCCAGCAGCTTAATCGGAGGGACTGAAGCTTTCTTT. Its translation: CASSLIGGTEAFF.

The rearrangement joins TRBV6-6 to TRBJ1-4, with D perhaps TRBD1 (5 bases). The CDR3 sequence is 13 residues long. Germline loops: CDR1 MNHNY, CDR2 SVGAGI (reference sequence). V shed 8 bases and J shed 7 bases, with 14 bases lying between them. The CDR3 nucleotides read TGTGCCAGCCGACGGGGGGAAGGTGAAAAACTGTTTTTT. Translation: CASRRGEGEKLFF.

The chain couples TRBV6-5 to TRBJ2-6, with D perhaps TRBD2 (5 bases). There are 14 residues in the CDR3. Trimming left V 6 bases short and J 3 bases short, with 9 bases between. CDR1 MNHEY and CDR2 SVGAGI come from the germline V gene. The CDR3 region is CASRRGFGANVLTF. Written as DNA, the CDR3 is TGTGCCAGCAGACGGGGTTTTGGGGCCAACGTCCTGACTTTC.

The J gene is TRBJ1-2, the V gene TRBV3-1 (or the pseudogene TRBV3-2); 10 positions match TRBD1. With 4 bases clipped from V and 4 bases from J, the junction kept 9 bases outside the gene matches. The CDR3 is made up of 16 amino acids. CDR1 and CDR2 (germline): LGHDT, YNNKEL (reference sequence). Here the CDR3 reads CASSPPGQGSFYGYTF. CDR3 in DNA: TGTGCCAGCAGCCCACCGGGACAGGGGAGCTTCTATGGCTACACCTTC.

In its sample, this clone was seen once. V usage is TRBV4-1 and J usage is TRBJ2-2; 12 positions match TRBD1. The ends lost 3 bases at V and 2 bases at J; junction bases unmatched: 16. Germline V gene sequence: CDR1 MGHRA, CDR2 YSYEKL. This CDR3 region has 21 residues. In DNA form, the CDR3 reads TGCGCCAGCAGCCAGAGGGGACAGGGGGCTGGAACGATAAGTAACACCGGGGAGCTGTTTTTT. Its translation: CASSQRGQGAGTISNTGELFF.

CDR3 residues: CASSALGTANEKLFF. CDR3 DNA: TGTGCCAGCAGCGCCCTCGGGACAGCTAATGAAAAACTGTTTTTT. The chain recombines TRBV9 with TRBJ1-4, with 7 positions matching TRBD1. This CDR3 has 15 amino acids. V shed 3 bases, J shed 3 bases, and the junction held 5 bases outside the gene matches. Germline assignment: CDR1 SGDLS and CDR2 YYNGEE.

The chain links TRBV6-5 to TRBJ1-1, with TRBD1 matching 12 bases. There are 15 residues in the CDR3. The trim removed 7 bases at V and 6 bases at J, leaving 9 bases unmatched. Germline V gives CDR1 MNHEY, CDR2 SVGAGI. CDR3 sequence reads: CASINGGQGASEAFF. The DNA for the CDR3 is TGTGCCAGCATAAACGGGGGACAGGGGGCTTCTGAAGCTTTCTTT.

The chain joins TRBV27 to TRBJ2-1; 8 bases line up with TRBD1. Unmatched junction bases numbered 13, after V lost 7 bases and J lost 8 bases. Germline assignment: CDR1 MNHEY and CDR2 SMNVEV (reference sequence). The CDR3 has 15 residues. CDR3 loop: CASKELGQGNDEQFF. The CDR3 DNA reads as TGTGCCAGCAAGGAACTAGGACAGGGAAACGATGAGCAGTTCTTC.

The V and J genes are TRBV9 and TRBJ2-7; 9 positions match TRBD1. The CDR3 covers 16 residues. Germline CDR1 SGDLS, CDR2 YYNGEE. V gave up 2 bases and J gave up 2 bases; unmatched junction bases: 8. The CDR3, as DNA: TGTGCCAGCAGCGTGGCGGGGACAGGGAAGCCCTACGAGCAGTACTTC. This gives the protein CASSVAGTGKPYEQYF.

In its sample, this clone was seen a few times. In nucleotides, the CDR3 is TGTGCCAGCAGCTTAGCGACGTCGAGGCACGAGCAGTACTTC. Its protein product is CASSLATSRHEQYF. The chain is built from TRBV7-9 and TRBJ2-7, with D hard to call. Germline V lookup: CDR1 SEHNR, CDR2 FQNEAQ (reference sequence). Trimming left V 0 bases short and J 5 bases short, with 11 bases between. CDR3 length equals 14 residues.

This chain connects TRBV5-5 to TRBJ1-5, with 7 bases matching TRBD1. Germline lookup yields CDR1 SGHKS and CDR2 YYEKEE (reference sequence). J gave up 8 bases and V 0 bases, and 11 bases lay outside the gene matches. The CDR3 loop spans 16 amino acids. The CDR3 protein is CASSLDPWDREEPQHF. In DNA, the CDR3 is TGTGCCAGCAGCTTGGATCCTTGGGACAGAGAGGAGCCCCAGCATTTT.

This clone was detected a few times. The chain carries TRBV19 and TRBJ1-5, with D unresolved. Looked up from germline, CDR1 is LNHDA and CDR2 is SQIVND (reference sequence). V lost 1 base to trimming and J lost 0 bases, with 7 bases between them. The CDR3 contains 15 residues. CDR3 loop: CASSIVGDSNQPQHF. CDR3 DNA: TGTGCCAGTAGTATAGTGGGAGATAGCAATCAGCCCCAGCATTTT.

J is TRBJ1-6 and V is TRBV5-1; the D gene is possibly TRBD1 (6 bases). The CDR3 has 16 residues. V lost 0 bases and J lost 11, with 18 bases in between. Germline V gene sequence: CDR1 SGHRS, CDR2 YFSETQ. CDR3 residues: CASSLAAGEAGAPLHF. The DNA of the CDR3 is TGCGCCAGCAGCTTGGCGGCAGGGGAGGCGGGAGCACCCCTCCACTTT.

The V gene is TRBV5-4, the J gene TRBJ2-1; D is possibly TRBD2 (5 bases). This CDR3 region has 15 residues. V was trimmed by 4 bases and J by 6 bases, leaving 17 bases between them. Germline values: CDR1 SGHNT, CDR2 YYREEE (reference sequence). The CDR3 bases are TGTGCCAGCAGCCGCGGTGGTAGCGCGAGCAATGAGCAGTTCTTC. Its protein product is CASSRGGSASNEQFF.